This T cell receptor beta chain appears in the sequencing data of a study of cytomegalovirus exposure and HLA in healthy donors. Notes on the study in general: A prior analysis recorded that most TCR beta V segments were productive about 87% or about 30% of the time. Cytomegalovirus association was listed for 170 or so TCR beta chains. An observed cluster of highly shared sequence variants was recorded as a likely sequencing artifact.

As to this clone: Its antigen is undetermined.

This CDR3 has 12 amino acids. Trimming took off 8 bases at V and 12 bases at J, with 17 bases between the two ends. CDR1 and CDR2 from the germline V gene are SNHLY and FYNNEI. PCR primers comprised 60 Vbeta and 13 Jbeta primers. Repertoires were generated with immunoSEQ multiplex PCR, while TCRdb's copy carries only in-frame clones and drops some. The sample holds 210,000 or so clones, more than 75% seen once. The sequenced material came from PBMCs. The receptor comes from a girl aged 2 to 10 in good health and CMV-seronegative. The rearrangement links TRBV2 to TRBJ2-1; unclear D gene. This chain's CDR3 is CASASRPGWQFF. The CDR3 DNA reads as TGTGCCAGCGCCAGCAGGCCCGGTTGGCAGTTCTTC.